This T cell receptor (beta chain) originates from a study of identical twins. General study points: Memory repertoires showed no such pattern, whereas abundant cord blood beta clonotypes carried fewer insertions.

The CDR3 is 13 amino acids. The germline V gene has CDR1 ENHRY and CDR2 SYGVKD. The V end lost 10 bases, the J end lost 2 bases, and 15 bases lay between the germline ends. Template switching supplied a universal primer site; unique molecular identifiers were carried on the cDNA. TCRdb redid the calling of the 5' RACE reads with MiXCR, one entry per CDR3 protein. The sample records some 660,000 distinct CDR3 sequences, 8.6% being singletons. There were only healthy Caucasians among the donors. This clonotype was detected ten times or more. The antigen is undetermined. This same sample was also taken into another study, of yellow fever vaccine responses in identical twins.

The specimen sequenced was PBMCs. The chain links TRBV10-3 to TRBJ2-7; D gene uncertain. This clonotype was sampled from a woman under 30 in good health. The CDR3: CATTSAQPYEQYF. The DNA of the CDR3 is TGTGCCACCACGTCCGCCCAACCCTACGAGCAGTACTTC.